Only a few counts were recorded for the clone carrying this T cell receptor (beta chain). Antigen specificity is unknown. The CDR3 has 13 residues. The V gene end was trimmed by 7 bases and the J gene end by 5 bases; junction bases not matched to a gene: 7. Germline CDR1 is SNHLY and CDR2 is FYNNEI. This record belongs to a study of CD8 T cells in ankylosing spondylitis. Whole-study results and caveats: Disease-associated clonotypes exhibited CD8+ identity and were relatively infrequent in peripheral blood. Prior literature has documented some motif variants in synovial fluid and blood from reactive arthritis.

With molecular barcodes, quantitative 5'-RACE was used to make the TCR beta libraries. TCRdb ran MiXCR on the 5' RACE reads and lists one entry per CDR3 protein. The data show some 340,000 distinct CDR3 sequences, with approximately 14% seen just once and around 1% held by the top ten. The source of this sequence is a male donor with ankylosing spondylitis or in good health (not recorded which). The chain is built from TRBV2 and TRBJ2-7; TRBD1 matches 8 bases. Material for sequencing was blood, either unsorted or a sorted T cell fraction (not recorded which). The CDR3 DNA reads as TGTGCCAGCACCGGACAGGGTCGGAACGAGCAGTACTTC. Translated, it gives CASTGQGRNEQYF.